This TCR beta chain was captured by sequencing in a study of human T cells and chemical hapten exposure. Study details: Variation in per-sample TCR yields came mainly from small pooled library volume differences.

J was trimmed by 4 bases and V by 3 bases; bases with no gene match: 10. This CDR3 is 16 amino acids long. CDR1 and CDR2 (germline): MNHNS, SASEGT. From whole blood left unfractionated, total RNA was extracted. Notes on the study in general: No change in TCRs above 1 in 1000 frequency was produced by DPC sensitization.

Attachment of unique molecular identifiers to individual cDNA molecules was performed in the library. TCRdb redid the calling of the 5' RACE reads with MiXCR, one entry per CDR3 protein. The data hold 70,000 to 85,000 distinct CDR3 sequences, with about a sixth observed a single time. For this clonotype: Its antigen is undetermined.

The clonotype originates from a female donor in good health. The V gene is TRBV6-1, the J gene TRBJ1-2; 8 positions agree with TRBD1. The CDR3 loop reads CASSDDRDRLTYGYTF. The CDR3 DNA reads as TGTGCCAGCAGTGACGACAGGGACAGGCTTACCTATGGCTACACCTTC.